This is a list of T cell receptor beta chains from one sample in a study of T cells in Graves' hyperthyroidism and ophthalmopathy. From the multiplex PCR reads, TCRdb called clonotypes with MiXCR, one entry per CDR3 protein. The profile shows nearly 600,000 distinct CDR3 sequences, 11% to 15% of them singletons. The sequencing input was blood. These TCRs come from a woman in her thirties with Graves' hyperthyroidism that later progressed to Graves' ophthalmopathy. Both conserved end residues are part of each CDR3. The D gene is left open where the match is weak. Some rows mark clone size as missing; the rest say once, few, many or name a class of expanded clone.

size	J	V	D	CDR3	DNA
many	TRBJ1-5	TRBV13	-	CASSLVYTNQPPKHF	TGTGCCAGCAGCTTAGTATATACCAATCAGCCCCCCAAGCATTTT
many	TRBJ2-1	TRBV12-3/TRBV12-4	TRBD2	CASSLAGGSRVDNEQFF	TGTGCCAGCAGTTTAGCCGGCGGGAGCCGAGTTGACAATGAGCAGTTCTTC
many	TRBJ2-1	TRBV19	-	CASSIVSDYSYNEQFF	TGTGCCAGTAGTATAGTATCGGATTACTCCTACAATGAGCAGTTCTTC
-	TRBJ1-2	TRBV6-2/TRBV6-3	-	CASSKPGDYGYTF	TGTGCCAGCAGTAAACCTGGGGACTATGGCTACACCTTC
many	TRBJ2-1	TRBV7-6	-	CASSFGGLNEQFF	TGTGCCAGCAGCTTCGGGGGGCTAAATGAGCAGTTCTTC
many	TRBJ2-5	TRBV11-2	TRBD1	CASSLVTGGITQETQYF	TGTGCCAGCAGCTTAGTTACAGGGGGGATTACGCAAGAGACCCAGTACTTC
many	TRBJ2-7	TRBV7-2	-	CASSMSSYEQYF	TGTGCCAGCAGCATGAGCTCCTACGAGCAGTACTTC
many	TRBJ2-1	TRBV15	TRBD2	CATSRAASGSSYNEQFF	TGTGCCACCAGCAGAGCGGCTAGCGGGAGCTCCTACAATGAGCAGTTCTTC
many	TRBJ1-6	TRBV12-3/TRBV12-4	-	CASSFGGALNSPLHF	TGTGCCAGCAGTTTCGGGGGAGCCCTTAATTCACCCCTCCACTTT
few	TRBJ2-7	TRBV19	-	CASRTTGSSYEQYF	TGTGCCAGTAGAACCACCGGGTCCTCCTACGAGCAGTACTTC
many	TRBJ2-5	TRBV6-1	-	CASSPLRAETQYF	TGTGCCAGCAGTCCGCTACGGGCAGAGACCCAGTACTTC
many	TRBJ2-5	TRBV12-3/TRBV12-4	-	CASSLKQRLETQYF	TGTGCCAGCAGTTTAAAACAGAGACTAGAGACCCAGTACTTC
-	TRBJ2-2	TRBV5-1	-	CASSPGGTANTGELFF	TGCGCCAGCAGCCCAGGAGGGACGGCGAACACCGGGGAGCTGTTTTTT
-	TRBJ1-1	TRBV7-6	-	CASSQQGIGTEAFF	TGTGCCAGCAGCCAACAGGGAATCGGCACTGAAGCTTTCTTT
many	TRBJ2-1	TRBV30	-	CAWTHLHDEQFF	TGTGCCTGGACCCACCTTCACGATGAGCAGTTCTTC
many	TRBJ2-1	TRBV25-1	-	CASSEVGGRTTYNEQFF	TGTGCCAGCAGTGAGGTCGGGGGACGGACTACCTACAATGAGCAGTTCTTC
-	TRBJ2-5	TRBV20-1	-	CSAHKGDQETQYF	TGCAGTGCTCATAAGGGGGATCAAGAGACCCAGTACTTC
many	TRBJ2-1	TRBV20-1	TRBD2	CSASRAGGSYNEQFF	TGCAGTGCTAGTAGAGCGGGAGGGTCCTACAATGAGCAGTTCTTC
many	TRBJ2-6	TRBV2	-	CASTAISAGANVLTF	TGTGCCAGCACGGCCATTTCGGCTGGGGCCAACGTCCTGACTTTC
many	TRBJ2-4	TRBV29-1	-	CSVFHLAKNIQYF	TGCAGCGTTTTTCACCTAGCCAAAAACATTCAGTACTTC
many	TRBJ1-3	TRBV30	-	CAWSGGSGNTIYF	TGTGCCTGGAGTGGGGGCTCTGGAAACACCATATATTTT
few	TRBJ2-2	TRBV7-3	-	CASSSPGLMNTGELFF	TGTGCCAGCAGCTCACCGGGACTTATGAACACCGGGGAGCTGTTTTTT
-	TRBJ2-6	TRBV27	-	CASSLLGSGANVLTF	TGTGCCAGCAGTTTATTGGGGTCTGGGGCCAACGTCCTGACTTTC
few	TRBJ2-2	TRBV28	TRBD1	CASGETQGDGWELFF	TGTGCCAGTGGCGAGACACAGGGGGATGGCTGGGAGCTGTTTTTT
many	TRBJ1-2	TRBV30	-	CAWSVQGTGRYNYGYTF	TGTGCCTGGAGTGTACAGGGAACAGGGAGGTACAACTATGGCTACACCTTC
many	TRBJ1-1	TRBV6-1	-	CASRDSGTGTEAFF	TGTGCCAGCAGAGACTCCGGGACGGGCACTGAAGCTTTCTTT
many	TRBJ2-5	TRBV18	-	CASSPRDTGETQYF	TGTGCCAGCTCACCAAGGGACACAGGGGAGACCCAGTACTTC
many	TRBJ1-1	TRBV30	-	CAPENTEAFF	TGTGCCCCAGAAAACACTGAAGCTTTCTTT
-	TRBJ2-1	TRBV6-1	-	CASRRLVVSYNEQFF	TGTGCCAGCAGACGACTTGTAGTATCCTACAATGAGCAGTTCTTC
many	TRBJ1-2	TRBV5-5	-	CASSPRDRNYGYTF	TGTGCCAGCAGCCCCCGGGATAGGAACTATGGCTACACCTTC
-	TRBJ1-2	TRBV6-1	-	CASSESGDRGYTF	TGTGCCAGCAGTGAATCAGGGGATCGGGGCTACACCTTC
few	TRBJ1-5	TRBV20-1	-	CSSSGWGDQPQHF	TGCAGTTCCTCAGGGTGGGGTGATCAGCCCCAGCATTTT
many	TRBJ2-1	TRBV7-2	TRBD2	CASSLVSGRSSSYNEQFF	TGTGCCAGCAGCTTAGTTAGCGGGAGGTCTAGCTCCTACAATGAGCAGTTCTTC
many	TRBJ2-7	TRBV2	-	CASREWGYEQYF	TGTGCCAGCAGGGAGTGGGGTTACGAGCAGTACTTC
many	TRBJ2-7	TRBV20-1	TRBD2	CSVDDPLAGESYEQYF	TGCAGTGTTGACGACCCACTAGCGGGGGAGTCCTACGAGCAGTACTTC
-	TRBJ1-3	TRBV6-7	TRBD1	CASSYSSSMTGFSGNTIYF	TGTGCCAGCAGTTACTCGAGTTCGATGACAGGGTTCTCTGGAAACACCATATATTTT
-	TRBJ2-2	TRBV7-2	TRBD2	CASSLDRGGALF	TGTGCCAGCAGCTTAGATCGGGGGGGAGCTCTCTTT
many	TRBJ2-5	TRBV7-3	TRBD2	CASSSRGLAGTETQYF	TGTGCCAGCAGCTCCCGGGGACTAGCGGGAACAGAGACCCAGTACTTC
many	TRBJ1-4	TRBV6-2/TRBV6-3	-	CASSYSSPSKLFF	TGTGCCAGCAGTTACTCGTCCCCCTCCAAACTGTTTTTT
few	TRBJ2-5	TRBV14	TRBD1	CASSQDIGTGIVLETQYF	TGTGCCAGCAGCCAAGATATCGGGACAGGGATTGTTTTAGAGACCCAGTACTTC
-	TRBJ1-1	TRBV15	-	CATGTVRTEAFF	TGTGCCACCGGGACCGTAAGAACTGAAGCTTTCTTT
-	TRBJ2-7	TRBV28	TRBD1	CASAATGTGDEQYF	TGTGCCAGCGCCGCGACAGGGACGGGCGACGAGCAGTACTTC
few	TRBJ2-1	TRBV12-5	TRBD2	CASGFPPGGQYNEQFF	TGTGCTAGTGGTTTCCCGCCGGGAGGGCAATACAATGAGCAGTTCTTC
many	TRBJ2-2	TRBV7-2	-	CASSLSPGHANTGELFF	TGTGCCAGCAGCTTATCACCGGGACACGCGAACACCGGGGAGCTGTTTTTT
-	TRBJ2-7	TRBV24-1	TRBD2	CATSSGLADEQYF	TGTGCCACCAGTTCAGGACTAGCGGACGAGCAGTACTTC
many	TRBJ2-7	TRBV11-2	-	CASSLGVPVTIEQYF	TGTGCCAGCAGCTTAGGTGTACCCGTGACTATCGAGCAGTACTTC
-	TRBJ2-2	TRBV7-3	-	CASSPPGAGELFF	TGTGCCAGCAGCCCGCCAGGGGCCGGGGAGCTGTTTTTT
-	TRBJ1-4	TRBV18	-	CASSPGMHNEKLFF	TGTGCCAGCTCACCAGGGATGCATAATGAAAAACTGTTTTTT